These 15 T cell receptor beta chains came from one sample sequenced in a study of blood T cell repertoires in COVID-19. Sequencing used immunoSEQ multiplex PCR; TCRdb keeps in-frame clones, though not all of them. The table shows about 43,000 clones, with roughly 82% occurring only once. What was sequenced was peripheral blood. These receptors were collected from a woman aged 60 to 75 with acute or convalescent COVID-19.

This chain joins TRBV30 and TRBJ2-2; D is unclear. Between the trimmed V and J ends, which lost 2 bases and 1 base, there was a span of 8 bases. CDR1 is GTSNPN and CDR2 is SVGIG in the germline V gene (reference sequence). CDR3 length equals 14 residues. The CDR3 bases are TGTGCCTGGAGTTCCCGGAGGAACACCGGGGAGCTGTTTTTT. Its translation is CAWSSRRNTGELFF.

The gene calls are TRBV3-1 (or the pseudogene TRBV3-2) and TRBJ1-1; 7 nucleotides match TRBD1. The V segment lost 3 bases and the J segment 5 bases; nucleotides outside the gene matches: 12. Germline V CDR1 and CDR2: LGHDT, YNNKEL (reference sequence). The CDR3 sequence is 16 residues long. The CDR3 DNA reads TGTGCCAGCAGCCAGCCCAGGGGGGCAAAAGGGACTGAAGCTTTCTTT. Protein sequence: CASSQPRGAKGTEAFF.

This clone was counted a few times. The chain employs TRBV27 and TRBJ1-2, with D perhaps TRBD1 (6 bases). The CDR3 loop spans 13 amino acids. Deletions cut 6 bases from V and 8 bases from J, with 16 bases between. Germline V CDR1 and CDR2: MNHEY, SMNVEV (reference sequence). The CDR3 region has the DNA TGTGCCAGCAGGCCTTCAGGGGCGGAGGGCTACACCTTC. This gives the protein CASRPSGAEGYTF.

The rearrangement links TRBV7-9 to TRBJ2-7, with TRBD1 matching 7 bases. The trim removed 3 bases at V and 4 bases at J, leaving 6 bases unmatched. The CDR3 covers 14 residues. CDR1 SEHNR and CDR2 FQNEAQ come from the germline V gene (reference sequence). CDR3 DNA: TGTGCCAGCAGCTTGAATCAGGGGGAGTACGAGCAGTACTTC. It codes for CASSLNQGEYEQYF. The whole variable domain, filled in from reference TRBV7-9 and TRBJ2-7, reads DTGVSQNPRHKITKRGQNVTFRCDPISEHNRLYWYRQTLGQGPEFLTYFQNEAQLEKSRLLSDRFSAERPKGSFSTLEIQRTEQGDSAMYLCASSLNQGEYEQYFGPGTRLTVT.

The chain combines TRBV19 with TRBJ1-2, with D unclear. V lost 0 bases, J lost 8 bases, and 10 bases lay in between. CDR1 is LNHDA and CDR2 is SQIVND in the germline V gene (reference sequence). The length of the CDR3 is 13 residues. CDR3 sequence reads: CASSIEPVSGYTF. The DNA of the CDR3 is TGTGCCAGTAGTATAGAACCGGTTTCGGGCTACACCTTC.

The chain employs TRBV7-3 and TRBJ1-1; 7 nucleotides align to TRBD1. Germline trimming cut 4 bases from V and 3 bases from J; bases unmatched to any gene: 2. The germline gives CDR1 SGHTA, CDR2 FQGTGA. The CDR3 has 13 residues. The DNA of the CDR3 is TGTGCCAGCAGCTACGACAGGGACACTGAAGCTTTCTTT. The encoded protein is CASSYDRDTEAFF.

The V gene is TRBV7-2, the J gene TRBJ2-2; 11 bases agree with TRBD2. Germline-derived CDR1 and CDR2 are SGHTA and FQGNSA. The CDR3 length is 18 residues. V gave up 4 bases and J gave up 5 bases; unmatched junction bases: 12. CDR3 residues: CASSSPGPTSGATGELFF. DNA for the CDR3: TGTGCCAGCAGCTCTCCGGGGCCGACTAGCGGGGCAACCGGGGAGCTGTTTTTT.

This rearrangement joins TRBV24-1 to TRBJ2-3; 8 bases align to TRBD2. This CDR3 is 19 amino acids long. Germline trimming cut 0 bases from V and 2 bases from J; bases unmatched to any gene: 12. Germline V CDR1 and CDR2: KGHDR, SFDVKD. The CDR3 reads CATSDLPGGGPENTDTQYF. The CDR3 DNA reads TGTGCCACCAGTGATTTGCCCGGCGGGGGGCCCGAAAACACAGATACGCAGTATTTT.

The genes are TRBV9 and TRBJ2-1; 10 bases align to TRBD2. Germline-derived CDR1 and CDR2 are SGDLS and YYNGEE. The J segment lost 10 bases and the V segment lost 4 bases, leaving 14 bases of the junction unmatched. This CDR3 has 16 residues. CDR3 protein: CASSPEVAGGPPEQFF. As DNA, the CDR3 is TGTGCCAGCAGCCCAGAGGTAGCGGGGGGACCCCCAGAGCAGTTCTTC.

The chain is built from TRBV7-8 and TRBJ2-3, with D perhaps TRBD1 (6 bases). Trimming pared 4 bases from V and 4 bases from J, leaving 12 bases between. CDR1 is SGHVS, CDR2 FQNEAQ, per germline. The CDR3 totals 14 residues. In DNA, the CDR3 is TGTGCCAGCAGCTCCATTTCAGGGGCAGATACGCAGTATTTT. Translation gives CASSSISGADTQYF.

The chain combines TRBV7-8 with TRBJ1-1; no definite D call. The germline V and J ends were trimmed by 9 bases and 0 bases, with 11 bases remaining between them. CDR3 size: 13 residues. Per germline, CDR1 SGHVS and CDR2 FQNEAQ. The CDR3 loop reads CASFEFMNTEAFF. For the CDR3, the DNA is TGTGCCAGTTTTGAGTTTATGAACACTGAAGCTTTCTTT.

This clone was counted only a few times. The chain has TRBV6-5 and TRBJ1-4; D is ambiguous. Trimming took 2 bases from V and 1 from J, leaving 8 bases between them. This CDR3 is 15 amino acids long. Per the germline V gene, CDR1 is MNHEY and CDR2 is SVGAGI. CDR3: CASSYREGTNEKLFF. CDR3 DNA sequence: TGTGCCAGCAGTTACCGCGAGGGAACTAATGAAAAACTGTTTTTT.

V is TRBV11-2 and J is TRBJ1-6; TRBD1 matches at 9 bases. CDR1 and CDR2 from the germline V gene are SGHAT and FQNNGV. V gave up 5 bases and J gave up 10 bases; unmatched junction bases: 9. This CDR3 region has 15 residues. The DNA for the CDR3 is TGTGCCAGCAGCATCCGGGACAGGGAGATATCACCCCTCCACTTT. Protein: CASSIRDREISPLHF. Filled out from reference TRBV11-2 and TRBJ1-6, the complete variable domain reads EAGVAQSPRYKIIEKRQSVAFWCNPISGHATLYWYQQILGQGPKLLIQFQNNGVVDDSQLPKDRFSAERLKGVDSTLKIQPAKLEDSAVYLCASSIRDREISPLHFGNGTRLTVT.

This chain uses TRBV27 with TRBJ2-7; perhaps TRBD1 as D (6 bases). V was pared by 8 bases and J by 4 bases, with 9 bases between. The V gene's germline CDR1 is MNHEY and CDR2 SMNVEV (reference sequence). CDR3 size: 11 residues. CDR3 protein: CASRDTYEQYF. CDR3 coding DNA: TGTGCCAGCCGGGACACATACGAGCAGTACTTC.

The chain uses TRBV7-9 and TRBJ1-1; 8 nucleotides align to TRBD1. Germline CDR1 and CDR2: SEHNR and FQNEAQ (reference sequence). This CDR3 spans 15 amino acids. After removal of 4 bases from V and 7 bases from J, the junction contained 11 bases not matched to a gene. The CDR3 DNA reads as TGTGCCAGCAGCTCCCCGGACAGGGACCGCTATGAAGCTTTCTTT. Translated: CASSSPDRDRYEAFF.